This T cell receptor (beta chain) was captured in a study of OX40 agonist ivuxolimab in advanced cancers. Per germline, CDR1 SGHVS and CDR2 FNYEAQ. With V trimmed by 5 bases and J by 2 bases, 3 bases remained unmatched. CDR3 length: 14 amino acids. The assay was immunoSEQ multiplex PCR, and TCRdb's table has in-frame clones only and misses some. Of about 62,000 clones in the sample, approximately 92% are singletons; the top ten hold about an eighth. The sample in question was CD4+ or CD8+ T cells sorted from blood, obtained in a trial of the OX40 agonist ivuxolimab. This receptor was obtained from an adult with an advanced solid tumor such as melanoma, head and neck, liver or kidney cancer. V and J are TRBV7-6 and TRBJ2-7; the match to TRBD2 covers 10 bases. CDR3 nucleotide sequence: TGTGCCAGCAGCCCCGGGACTAGCGCCTACGAGCAGTACTTC. Residues: CASSPGTSAYEQYF.